Below, 15 T cell receptor beta chains from the same sample are listed, as sequenced in a study of blood T cell repertoires in COVID-19. Profiling relied on immunoSEQ multiplex PCR, and the TCRdb table lists in-frame clones only, not all of them. The repertoire holds around 260,000 clones, nearly 90% seen once, with approximately 0.7% in the top ten. The specimen sequenced was peripheral blood. These receptors were obtained from a human donor in a cohort sampled during active COVID-19.

This chain links TRBV4-2 with TRBJ1-1; possible D gene TRBD1, 6 bases. Trimming pared 4 bases from V and 5 bases from J, leaving 14 bases between. The CDR3 has 14 amino acids. The germline V gene has CDR1 LGHNA and CDR2 YNFKEQ. The CDR3: CASSPEAQGTEAFF. The CDR3 coding sequence is TGTGCCAGCAGCCCAGAAGCGCAGGGGACTGAAGCTTTCTTT.

The chain joins TRBV7-2 to TRBJ1-4, with D unresolved. V lost 5 bases, J lost 10 bases, and 11 bases lay in between. The germline V gene encodes CDR1 SGHTA and CDR2 FQGNSA. The CDR3 sequence is 12 residues long. CDR3 DNA sequence: TGTGCCAGCAGCCCGTGGTCCGGAAAACTGTTTTTT. It translates to CASSPWSGKLFF.

The chain has TRBV3-1 (or the pseudogene TRBV3-2) and TRBJ1-5; 7 bases line up with TRBD1. Trimming cost V 4 bases and J 1 base; bases outside gene matches: 10. The CDR3 loop spans 17 amino acids. Germline V gene sequence: CDR1 LGHDT, CDR2 YNNKEL (reference sequence). CDR3 in amino acids: CASSPRDSGRSNQPQHF. Written as DNA, the CDR3 is TGTGCCAGCAGCCCCCGGGACAGTGGCCGGAGCAATCAGCCCCAGCATTTT.

The chain combines TRBV19 with TRBJ2-7; TRBD1 aligns across 9 bases. Germline V CDR1 and CDR2: LNHDA, SQIVND (reference sequence). After removal of 7 bases from V and 9 bases from J, the junction contained 10 bases not matched to a gene. The CDR3 has 13 amino acids. The CDR3 DNA reads TGTGCCAGTACGGGACAGGGACGGGAAGCGCAGTACTTC. It is translated as CASTGQGREAQYF. Together with reference TRBV19 and TRBJ2-7, the CDR3 gives the full variable domain: DGGITQSPKYLFRKEGQNVTLSCEQNLNHDAMYWYRQDPGQGLRLIYYSQIVNDFQKGDIAEGYSVSREKKESFPLTVTSAQKNPTAFYLCASTGQGREAQYFGPGTRLTVT.

CDR3 sequence (DNA): TGTGCCAGCAGGGACAGGCTCAACGAGCAGTACTTC. This encodes CASRDRLNEQYF. J is TRBJ2-7 and V is TRBV6-5; 7 bases are a match to TRBD1. Germline V gene data show CDR1 as MNHEY and CDR2 as SVGAGI. V was pared by 6 bases and J by 5 bases, with 4 bases of the junction left unmatched. This CDR3 has 12 residues.

The chain employs TRBV7-2 and TRBJ2-7; the match to TRBD2 covers 11 bases. CDR3 length: 14 amino acids. The trim removed 3 bases at V and 4 bases at J, leaving 2 bases unmatched. CDR1 is SGHTA, CDR2 FQGNSA, per germline. CDR3 in DNA: TGTGCCAGCAGCTTCGGACTAGCGGGTTACGAGCAGTACTTC. This sequence encodes CASSFGLAGYEQYF.

This clone was found once. V usage is TRBV6-5 and J usage is TRBJ1-5; TRBD1 might be the D (5 bases). The ends were cut back, 2 bases at V and 7 bases at J, with 12 bases in the middle. In germline, CDR1 is MNHEY, CDR2 SVGAGI. This CDR3 region has 14 residues. CDR3 amino acids: CASSYGGVGQPQHF. Written as DNA, the CDR3 is TGTGCCAGCAGTTACGGAGGGGTAGGGCAGCCCCAGCATTTT.

CDR3 residues: CSVEGWQGQETQYF. CDR3 DNA: TGCAGCGTTGAAGGTTGGCAGGGGCAAGAGACCCAGTACTTC. The V gene is TRBV29-1, the J gene TRBJ2-5; weak D call: TRBD1 (6 bases). V lost 1 base to trimming and J lost 2 bases, with 11 bases between them. The CDR3 is made up of 14 amino acids. Germline V gene sequence: CDR1 SQVTM, CDR2 ANQGSEA.

This clone was observed a single time. The chain has TRBV7-8 and TRBJ2-1; 13 nucleotides line up with TRBD2. V was clipped by 0 bases and J by 12 bases; unmatched bases: 8. This CDR3 contains 16 residues. Germline V gene lookup returns CDR1 SGHVS and CDR2 FQNEAQ. The CDR3 DNA sequence: TGTGCCAGCAGCTTAGCTGGGACTAGCGGGGTTTTTGGGCAGTTCTTC. Amino acid sequence: CASSLAGTSGVFGQFF.

The chain couples TRBV11-3 to TRBJ2-7; possibly TRBD1 for D (6 bases). Trimming pared 2 bases from V and 4 bases from J, leaving 12 bases between. Germline CDR1 is SGHNT and CDR2 is YENEEA. This CDR3 contains 14 residues. CDR3 in amino acids: CASSLSRGNYEQYF. The CDR3 nucleotides are TGTGCCAGCAGCTTATCCAGGGGTAATTACGAGCAGTACTTC.

The chain is built from TRBV27 and TRBJ2-7, with 8 positions matching TRBD1. CDR3 length: 14 residues. CDR1 is MNHEY and CDR2 is SMNVEV in the germline V gene (reference sequence). Unmatched junction bases numbered 9, after V lost 6 bases and J lost 5 bases. The CDR3 DNA reads as TGTGCCAGCAGCCGCGGACAGGGATGGAACGAGCAGTACTTC. Translating gives CASSRGQGWNEQYF.

This clone was detected only once. The chain is built from TRBV18 and TRBJ1-2; no clear D gene. The CDR3 totals 13 residues. V was clipped by 6 bases and J by 7 bases, with 15 bases between them. The germline V gene encodes CDR1 KGHSH and CDR2 LQKENI. CDR3 loop: CASSQTREVGYTF. Here the CDR3 DNA reads TGTGCCAGCTCCCAGACAAGGGAGGTTGGCTACACCTTC.

The DNA for the CDR3 is TGTGCCAGCAGCGTAGGAGAAAACACTGAAGCTTTCTTT. Amino acid sequence: CASSVGENTEAFF. The V call is TRBV9, the J call TRBJ1-1; unclear D gene. The CDR3 is 13 residues long. Trimming left V 0 bases short and J 2 bases short, with 5 bases between. CDR1 is SGDLS, CDR2 YYNGEE, per germline.

J is TRBJ1-1 and V is TRBV11-2; unclear D gene. Germline lookup yields CDR1 SGHAT and CDR2 FQNNGV. The CDR3 runs 10 residues. Trimming removed 2 bases at V and 8 bases at J, with 3 bases between. CDR3 amino acids: CASSLLEAFF. CDR3 nucleotide sequence: TGTGCCAGCAGCTTACTCGAAGCTTTCTTT.

The chain couples TRBV3-1 (or the pseudogene TRBV3-2) to TRBJ2-6, with TRBD1 as a possible D gene (6 bases). Trimming took 0 bases from V and 4 from J, leaving 10 bases between them. From germline, CDR1 is LGHDT and CDR2 YNNKEL (reference sequence). The CDR3 consists of 16 residues. The CDR3 protein is CASSQDHRAGANVLTF. In nucleotides, the CDR3 is TGTGCCAGCAGCCAAGATCACAGGGCCGGGGCCAACGTCCTGACTTTC.